This TCR beta chain was identified during a study of shared clonotypes between healthy human individuals. Measured with immunoSEQ multiplex PCR; TCRdb has only the in-frame clones, and not every one. The sample comprises almost 700,000 clones, about 91% of which are singletons, and roughly 22% rests with the top ten. V lost 0 bases, J lost 9 bases, and 7 bases lay in between. CDR3 length: 12 residues. The V gene's germline CDR1 is SGDLS and CDR2 YYNGEE. Naive CD8 cells, CD45RO-negative and positively selected for CCR7, excluded terminally differentiated effector memory CD45RA+ cells. As for this clone: Antigen specificity is unknown.

Study-wide points: In general, naive subsets displayed greater estimated richness than memory subsets did.

The V and J genes are TRBV9 and TRBJ2-1; D gene unclear. The TCR comes from a man aged 30 to 45 in good health. The material sequenced was naive CD8+ T cells sorted from blood. The CDR3 DNA reads TGTGCCAGCAGCGTAGATGGGGTTGAGCAGTTCTTC. Translated, it gives CASSVDGVEQFF.